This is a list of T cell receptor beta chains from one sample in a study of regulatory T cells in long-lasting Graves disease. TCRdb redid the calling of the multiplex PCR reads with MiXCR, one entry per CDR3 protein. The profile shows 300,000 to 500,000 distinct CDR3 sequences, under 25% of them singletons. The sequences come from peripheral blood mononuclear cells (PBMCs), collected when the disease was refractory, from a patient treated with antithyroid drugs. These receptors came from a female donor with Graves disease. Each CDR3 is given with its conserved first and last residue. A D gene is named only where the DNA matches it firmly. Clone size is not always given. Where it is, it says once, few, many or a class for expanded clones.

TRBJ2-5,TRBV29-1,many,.,TGCAGCCCCCATTGGGGCAGAGGGGAGACCCAGTACTTC,CSPHWGRGETQYF
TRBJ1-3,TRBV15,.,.,TGTGCCACCAGCAGAGATGATGATTACAGTGGAAACACCATATATTTT,CATSRDDDYSGNTIYF
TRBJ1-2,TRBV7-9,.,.,TGTGCCAGCAGCCCCCCCGGGGTACTTGGCTACACCTTC,CASSPPGVLGYTF
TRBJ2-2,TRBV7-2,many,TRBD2,TGTGCCAGCAGCTTACGTACGGGAGGTTCTGAAGGGGAGCTGTTTTTT,CASSLRTGGSEGELFF
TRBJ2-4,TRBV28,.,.,TGTGCCAGCAGTTTGGTAGCCAAAAACATTCAGTACTTC,CASSLVAKNIQYF
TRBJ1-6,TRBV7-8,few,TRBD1,TGTGCCAGCAGCTTAGTACCTCTGGTCGTGACAGGGGGTAATTCACCCCTCCACTTT,CASSLVPLVVTGGNSPLHF
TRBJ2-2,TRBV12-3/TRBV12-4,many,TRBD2,TGTGCCAGCAGTTATAGCGGGAGGGGAACCGGGGAGCTGTTTTTT,CASSYSGRGTGELFF
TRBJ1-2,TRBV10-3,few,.,TGTGCCATCAGTGAGGGAGGAAGGGATGGCTACACCTTC,CAISEGGRDGYTF
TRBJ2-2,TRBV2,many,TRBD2,TGTGCCAGCATGGGTAGCGGGAGGGCCAACACCGGGGAGCTGTTTTTT,CASMGSGRANTGELFF
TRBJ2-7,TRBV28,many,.,TGTGCCAGCAACCTAGCGAGGCTGGGCGAGCAGTACTTC,CASNLARLGEQYF
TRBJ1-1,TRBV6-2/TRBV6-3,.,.,TGTGCCAGCAGTTACTCGGGTAGGTGGCAGGTTGCTACTGAAGCTTTCTTT,CASSYSGRWQVATEAFF
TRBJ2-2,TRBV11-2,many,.,TGTGCCAGCAGCCCCACAGGGTCGGCCGGGGAGCTGTTTTTT,CASSPTGSAGELFF
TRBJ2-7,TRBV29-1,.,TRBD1,TGCAGCGCGGGACAGATCTACGAGCAGTACTTC,CSAGQIYEQYF
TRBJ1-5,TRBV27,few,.,TGTGCCAACAGTTTAGCAGGGATGAGCAATCAGCCCCAGCATTTT,CANSLAGMSNQPQHF
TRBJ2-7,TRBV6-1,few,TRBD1,TGTGCCAGCAGTCCTCTAGGGACGGGACAGGGGGCGCGTTACGAGCAGTACTTC,CASSPLGTGQGARYEQYF
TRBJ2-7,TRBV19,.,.,TGTGCCAGTAGTAATCGGGAATTCTACGAGCAGTACTTC,CASSNREFYEQYF
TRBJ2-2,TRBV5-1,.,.,TGCGCCAGCAGCCCCCAGGGGGGGCGCAACACCGGGGAGCTGTTTTTT,CASSPQGGRNTGELFF
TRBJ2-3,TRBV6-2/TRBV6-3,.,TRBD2,TGTGCCAGCAGCCACGGACTAGCGGGAGCAACAGATACGCAGTATTTT,CASSHGLAGATDTQYF
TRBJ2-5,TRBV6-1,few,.,TGTGCCAGCAGTAGACCCGGGATCCAAGAGACCCAGTACTTC,CASSRPGIQETQYF
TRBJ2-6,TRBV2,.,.,TGTGCCAGCGACGGGGCAGGGTCGAGTTCTGGGGCCGACGTCCTGACTTTC,CASDGAGSSSGADVLTF
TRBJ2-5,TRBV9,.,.,TGTGCCAGCAGCGTAGATTACTTTGAGACCCAGTACTTC,CASSVDYFETQYF
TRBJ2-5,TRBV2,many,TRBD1,TGTGCCAGCAGAACGGACAGGGGGGAAGAGACCCAGTACTTC,CASRTDRGEETQYF
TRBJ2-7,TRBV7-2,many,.,TGTGCCAGCAGCTTAGTTGACGGGGTTGCCTACGAGCAGTACTTC,CASSLVDGVAYEQYF
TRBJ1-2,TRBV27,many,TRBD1,TGTGCCAGTAAACCCGGGACAGGGGTCGTTGGCTACACCTTC,CASKPGTGVVGYTF
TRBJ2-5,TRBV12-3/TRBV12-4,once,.,TGTGTCAGCAGTTTATGGCTAGCGGAGACCCAGTACTTC,CVSSLWLAETQYF
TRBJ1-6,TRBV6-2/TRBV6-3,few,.,TGTGCCAGCACCAGACAGGCTCCAAATTCACCCCTCCACTTT,CASTRQAPNSPLHF